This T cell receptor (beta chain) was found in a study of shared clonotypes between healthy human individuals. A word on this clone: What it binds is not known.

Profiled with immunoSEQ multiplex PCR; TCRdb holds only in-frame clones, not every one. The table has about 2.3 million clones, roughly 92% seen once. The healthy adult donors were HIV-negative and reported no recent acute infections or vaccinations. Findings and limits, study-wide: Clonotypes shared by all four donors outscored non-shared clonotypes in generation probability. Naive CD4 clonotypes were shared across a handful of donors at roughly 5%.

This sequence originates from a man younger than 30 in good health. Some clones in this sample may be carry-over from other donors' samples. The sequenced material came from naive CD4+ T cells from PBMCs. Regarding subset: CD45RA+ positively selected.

The CDR3 DNA sequence: TGTGCCAGCAGCCGGGGGACAGGGGGGAGAGAAAAACTGTTTTTT. Amino acids: CASSRGTGGREKLFF. The chain joins TRBV7-2 to TRBJ1-4, with 11 bases aligning to TRBD1. Germline V CDR1 and CDR2: SGHTA, FQGNSA. This CDR3 region has 15 residues. Germline trimming cut 5 bases from V and 8 bases from J; bases unmatched to any gene: 7.